These T cell receptor beta chains were read from a single sample in a study of blood T cell repertoires in COVID-19. TCRdb's table, derived via immunoSEQ multiplex PCR, lists solely in-frame clones and lacks some. The sample contains about 430,000 clones, roughly 84% of which appear only once. Input material: PBMCs or T cells enriched from blood (not recorded which). These TCRs come from a woman between 18 and 29 years old who had been exposed to COVID-19. The CDR3 runs from the conserved cysteine through the conserved F or W. The D gene is left open where the match is weak. A row's size may be missing; if present it is once, few, many or a size class.

length,size,D,V,J,CDR3,DNA
14,.,.,TRBV15,TRBJ2-7,CATSRVEGLGEQYF,TGTGCCACCAGCAGAGTGGAGGGATTGGGCGAGCAGTACTTC
18,.,TRBD2,TRBV4-2,TRBJ2-1,CASSQDWALAGSYNEQFF,TGTGCCAGCAGCCAAGATTGGGCGCTAGCGGGATCCTACAATGAGCAGTTCTTC
13,.,TRBD1,TRBV5-1,TRBJ1-2,CASSLGGGFGYTF,TGCGCCAGCAGCTTGGGAGGGGGCTTTGGCTACACCTTC
18,.,TRBD1,TRBV4-3,TRBJ2-6,CASSQEGGQASGANVLTF,TGCGCCAGCAGCCAAGAAGGGGGACAGGCCTCTGGGGCCAACGTCCTGACTTTC
15,.,.,TRBV7-9,TRBJ2-3,CASSPNDRSTDTQYF,TGTGCCAGCAGCCCCAACGACAGAAGCACAGATACGCAGTATTTT
18,.,TRBD2,TRBV9,TRBJ2-1,CASSVATGGLSSYNEQFF,TGTGCCAGCAGCGTAGCTACGGGGGGGCTGAGCTCCTACAATGAGCAGTTCTTC
17,.,.,TRBV19,TRBJ2-7,CASSIGGAGIVSYEQYF,TGTGCCAGTAGTATAGGCGGGGCGGGGATCGTATCCTACGAGCAGTACTTC
15,.,.,TRBV19,TRBJ2-2,CASQRGRGDTGELFF,TGTGCCAGCCAACGGGGCCGCGGGGACACCGGGGAGCTGTTTTTT
14,.,TRBD1,TRBV29-1,TRBJ1-1,CSGLQGSPPTEAFF,TGCAGCGGCTTACAGGGGTCACCTCCGACTGAAGCTTTCTTT
13,.,.,TRBV2,TRBJ1-5,CASSEVRGQPQHF,TGTGCCAGCAGTGAGGTCAGGGGACAGCCCCAGCATTTT
18,.,TRBD1,TRBV25-1,TRBJ2-1,CASRTRDRGFGYDNEQFF,TGTGCCAGCAGGACCCGGGACAGGGGGTTTGGGTACGACAATGAGCAGTTCTTC
13,.,.,TRBV7-3,TRBJ2-5,CASSLAAGETQYF,TGTGCCAGCAGCTTAGCGGCCGGAGAGACCCAGTACTTC
16,.,.,TRBV28,TRBJ1-4,CASSPEGGGNNEKLFF,TGTGCCAGCAGTCCCGAGGGGGGGGGAAATAATGAAAAACTGTTTTTT
15,.,TRBD1,TRBV11-3,TRBJ1-4,CASSLRDSSGEKLFF,TGTGCCAGCAGCCTGAGGGACAGCTCCGGGGAAAAACTGTTTTTT
17,.,.,TRBV21-1,TRBJ2-5,CASSPRGLAGDQETQYF,TGTGCCAGCAGCCCGAGGGGACTAGCGGGAGACCAAGAGACCCAGTACTTC
11,.,.,TRBV2,TRBJ2-1,CASTPLEEQFF,TGTGCCAGCACCCCCCTGGAGGAGCAGTTCTTC
13,once,.,TRBV15,TRBJ2-7,CATQGEGAYEQYF,TGTGCCACCCAGGGCGAGGGGGCCTACGAGCAGTACTTC
14,.,.,TRBV30,TRBJ1-2,CAWSIPPGRYGYTF,TGTGCCTGGAGTATCCCCCCGGGGAGATATGGCTACACCTTC
12,.,.,TRBV28,TRBJ2-3,CASSSSTRTQYF,TGTGCCAGCAGTTCGTCCACTAGAACGCAGTATTTT
15,.,.,TRBV5-1,TRBJ1-6,CASSLIGADNSPLHF,TGCGCCAGCAGCTTGATAGGGGCGGACAATTCACCCCTCCACTTT
16,.,.,TRBV11-3,TRBJ2-2,CASSLVAGLLTGELFF,TGTGCCAGCAGCTTAGTGGCGGGGCTTCTCACCGGGGAGCTGTTTTTT
14,.,TRBD2,TRBV29-1,TRBJ2-3,CSVSLAGRTDTQYF,TGCAGCGTTAGCCTAGCGGGACGCACAGATACGCAGTATTTT
12,few,.,TRBV19,TRBJ2-7,CATDRLTYEQYF,TGTGCCACCGATAGACTCACCTACGAGCAGTACTTC
17,.,.,TRBV27,TRBJ2-3,CASSWAVTSTSPDTQYF,TGTGCCAGCAGTTGGGCTGTTACCTCCACCAGCCCAGATACGCAGTATTTT
14,.,.,TRBV18,TRBJ2-7,CASSELAEPLEQYF,TGTGCCAGCTCGGAACTAGCAGAGCCCCTCGAGCAGTACTTC
15,.,TRBD1,TRBV10-3,TRBJ1-2,CAISGDRAPTRGYTF,TGTGCCATCAGTGGGGACAGGGCCCCAACCCGGGGCTACACCTTC
16,.,TRBD2,TRBV19,TRBJ2-6,CASSPSGSSGANVLTF,TGTGCCAGTAGTCCTAGCGGCAGCTCTGGGGCCAACGTCCTGACTTTC
14,.,TRBD1,TRBV11-2,TRBJ1-2,CASSSMRQGGGYTF,TGTGCCAGCAGCTCCATGAGACAGGGCGGGGGCTACACCTTC
13,.,.,TRBV6-5,TRBJ2-7,CASRPDTSYEQYF,TGTGCCAGCAGACCGGACACATCCTACGAGCAGTACTTC
13,.,.,TRBV21-1,TRBJ1-2,CASSIQGSGGYTF,TGTGCCAGCAGCATCCAGGGGTCGGGTGGCTACACCTTC
13,.,.,TRBV2,TRBJ1-2,CASSDRLNYGYTF,TGTGCCAGCAGTGACAGACTTAACTATGGCTACACCTTC
19,.,TRBD2,TRBV5-1,TRBJ2-1,CASSETGTSVRGSYNEQFF,TGCGCCAGCAGCGAAACCGGGACTAGCGTCCGTGGTTCCTACAATGAGCAGTTCTTC
19,.,TRBD2,TRBV4-2,TRBJ2-7,CASSPGLAGATRLTYEQYF,TGTGCCAGCAGCCCGGGACTAGCGGGGGCCACAAGACTCACCTACGAGCAGTACTTC
16,.,.,TRBV7-8,TRBJ1-6,CASSFAGSSYNSPLHF,TGTGCCAGCAGCTTTGCGGGGAGCTCCTATAATTCACCCCTCCACTTT
16,.,TRBD1,TRBV20-1,TRBJ1-6,CSASGQGAFYNSPLHF,TGCAGTGCTAGTGGTCAGGGGGCTTTCTATAATTCACCCCTCCACTTT
14,.,TRBD1,TRBV29-1,TRBJ2-7,CSVEVTGSSYEQYF,TGCAGCGTCGAAGTGACAGGGTCATCCTACGAGCAGTACTTC
14,.,TRBD1,TRBV29-1,TRBJ2-2,CSGGDRVNSGELFF,TGCAGCGGGGGGGACAGGGTGAATTCCGGGGAGCTGTTTTTT
14,.,.,TRBV9,TRBJ2-2,CASSVEPYTGELFF,TGTGCCAGCAGCGTAGAGCCTTACACCGGGGAGCTGTTTTTT
13,once,.,TRBV24-1,TRBJ2-5,CATSADWQETQYF,TGTGCCACCAGTGCGGACTGGCAAGAGACCCAGTACTTC
11,.,.,TRBV3-1/TRBV3-2,TRBJ1-1,CASSQAGEAFF,TGTGCCAGCAGCCAGGCAGGCGAAGCTTTCTTT
16,.,.,TRBV4-3,TRBJ2-2,CASSQGAGINTGELFF,TGCGCCAGCAGCCAAGGGGCGGGTATTAACACCGGGGAGCTGTTTTTT
15,.,TRBD2,TRBV27,TRBJ2-5,CASSSRRLAQETQYF,TGTGCCAGCAGTTCCCGCCGACTAGCCCAAGAGACCCAGTACTTC
17,once,TRBD2,TRBV4-3,TRBJ2-7,CASSQALTSGGTVEQYF,TGCGCCAGCAGCCAAGCGCTCACTAGCGGGGGGACAGTGGAGCAGTACTTC
13,.,TRBD2,TRBV4-2,TRBJ2-7,CASTRGDDYEQYF,TGTGCCAGCACCCGGGGGGACGACTACGAGCAGTACTTC
13,few,TRBD2,TRBV10-3,TRBJ2-5,CAISDGEGETQYF,TGTGCCATCAGTGATGGGGAGGGGGAGACCCAGTACTTC
15,.,TRBD1,TRBV6-5,TRBJ2-7,CASSYSKQGAGEQYF,TGTGCCAGCAGTTACTCGAAACAGGGGGCGGGGGAGCAGTACTTC